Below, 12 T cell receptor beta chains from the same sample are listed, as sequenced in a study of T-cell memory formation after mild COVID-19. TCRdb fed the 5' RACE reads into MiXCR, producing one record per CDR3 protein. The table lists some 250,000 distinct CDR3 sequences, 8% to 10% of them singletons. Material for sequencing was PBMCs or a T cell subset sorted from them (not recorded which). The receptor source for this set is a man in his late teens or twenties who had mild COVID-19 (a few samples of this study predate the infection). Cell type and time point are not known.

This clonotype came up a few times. CDR3 sequence reads: CASSLRRGGTDTQYF. Here the CDR3 DNA reads TGTGCCAGCAGCTTACGGCGGGGGGGCACAGATACGCAGTATTTT. V usage is TRBV7-2 and J usage is TRBJ2-3, with 8 bases matching TRBD2. CDR1 and CDR2 from the germline V gene are SGHTA and FQGNSA. V gave up 2 bases and J gave up 1 base; unmatched junction bases: 2. CDR3 length equals 15 residues.

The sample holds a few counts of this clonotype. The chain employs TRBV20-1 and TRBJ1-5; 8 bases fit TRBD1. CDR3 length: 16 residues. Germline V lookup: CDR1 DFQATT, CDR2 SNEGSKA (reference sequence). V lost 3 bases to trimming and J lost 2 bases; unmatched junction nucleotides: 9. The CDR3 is CSASRGLSEGNQPQHF. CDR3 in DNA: TGCAGTGCTAGCAGGGGGCTTAGTGAGGGCAATCAGCCCCAGCATTTT.

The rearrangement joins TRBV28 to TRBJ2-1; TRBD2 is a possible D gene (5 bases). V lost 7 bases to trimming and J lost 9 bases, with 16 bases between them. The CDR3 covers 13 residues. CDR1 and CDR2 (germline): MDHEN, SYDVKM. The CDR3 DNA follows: TGTGCCAGCATAGGGCAGCGGTGGAGTGAGCAGTTCTTC. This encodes CASIGQRWSEQFF.

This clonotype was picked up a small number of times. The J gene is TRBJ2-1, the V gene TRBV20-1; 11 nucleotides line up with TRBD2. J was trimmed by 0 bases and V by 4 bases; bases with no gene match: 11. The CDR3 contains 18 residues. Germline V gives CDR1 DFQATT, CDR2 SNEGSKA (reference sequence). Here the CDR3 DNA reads TGCAGTGCTAATCGTTTAGCGGGGGGGCTCCGCTCCTACAATGAGCAGTTCTTC. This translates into CSANRLAGGLRSYNEQFF.

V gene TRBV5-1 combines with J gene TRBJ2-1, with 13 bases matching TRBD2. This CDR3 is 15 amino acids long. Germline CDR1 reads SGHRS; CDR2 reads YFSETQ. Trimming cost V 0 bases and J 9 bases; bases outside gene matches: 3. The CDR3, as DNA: TGCGCCAGCAGCTTGGGGACTAGCGGGGGAGGTGAGCAGTTCTTC. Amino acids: CASSLGTSGGGEQFF.

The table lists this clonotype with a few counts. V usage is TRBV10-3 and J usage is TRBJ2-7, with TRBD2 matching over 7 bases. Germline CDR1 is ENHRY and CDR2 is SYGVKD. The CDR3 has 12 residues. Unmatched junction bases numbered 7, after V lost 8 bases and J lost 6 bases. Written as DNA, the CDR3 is TGTGCCATCGGGTCCGGGACTACCGAGCAGTACGTC. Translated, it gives CAIGSGTTEQYV.

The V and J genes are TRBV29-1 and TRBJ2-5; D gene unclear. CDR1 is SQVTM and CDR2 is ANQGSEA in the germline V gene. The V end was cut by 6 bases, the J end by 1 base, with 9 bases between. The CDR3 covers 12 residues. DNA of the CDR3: TGCAGCGTCGGGCAAGGCCAAGAGACCCAGTACTTC. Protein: CSVGQGQETQYF.

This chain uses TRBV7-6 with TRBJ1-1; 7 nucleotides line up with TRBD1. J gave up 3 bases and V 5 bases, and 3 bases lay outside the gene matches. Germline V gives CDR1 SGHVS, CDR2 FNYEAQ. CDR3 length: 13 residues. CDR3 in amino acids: CASSRDRYTEAFF. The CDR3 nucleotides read TGTGCCAGCAGCCGGGACAGATACACTGAAGCTTTCTTT.

The CDR3 sequence: CASSQDRIHTGELFF. DNA for the CDR3: TGTGCCAGCAGTCAGGACAGGATCCACACCGGGGAGCTGTTTTTT. The rearrangement joins TRBV12-3 or TRBV12-4 to TRBJ2-2, with 7 bases aligning to TRBD1. There are 15 residues in the CDR3. V was clipped by 5 bases and J by 3 bases; unmatched bases: 6.

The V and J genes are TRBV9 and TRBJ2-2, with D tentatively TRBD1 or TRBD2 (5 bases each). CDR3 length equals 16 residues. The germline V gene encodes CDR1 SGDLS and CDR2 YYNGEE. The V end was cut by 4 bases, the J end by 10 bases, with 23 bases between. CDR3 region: CASSSTSSPTGAELFF. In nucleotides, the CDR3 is TGTGCCAGCAGCTCCACTTCTAGCCCAACTGGGGCGGAGCTGTTTTTT.

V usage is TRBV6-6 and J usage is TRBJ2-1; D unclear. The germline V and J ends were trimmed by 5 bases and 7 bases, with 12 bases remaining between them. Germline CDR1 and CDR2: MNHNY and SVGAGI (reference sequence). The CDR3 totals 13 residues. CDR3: CASSALGPNEQFF. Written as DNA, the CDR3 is TGTGCCAGCAGTGCCCTGGGCCCAAATGAGCAGTTCTTC.

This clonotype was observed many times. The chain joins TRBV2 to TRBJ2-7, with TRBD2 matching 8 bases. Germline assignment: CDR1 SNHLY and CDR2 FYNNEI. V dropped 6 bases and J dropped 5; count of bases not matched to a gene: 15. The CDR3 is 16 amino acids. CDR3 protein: CASRGSLRGGKNEQYV. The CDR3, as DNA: TGTGCCAGCAGGGGATCCCTCCGGGGGGGAAAAAACGAGCAGTACGTC.